This T cell receptor (beta chain) is drawn from a study of cytomegalovirus exposure and HLA in healthy donors. General study findings and limits: Most TCR sequences were seen very rarely across donors, but some public TCRs occurred in many. In vitro assays verified that three CMV-associated chains recognized CMV antigens specifically.

J was trimmed by 3 bases and V by 2 bases; bases with no gene match: 9. Germline V lookup: CDR1 SGDLS, CDR2 YYNGEE. This CDR3 comprises 16 residues. A remark on this clone: Antigen: not known.

The PCR made use of 60 Vbeta and 13 Jbeta primers. Using immunoSEQ multiplex PCR, the repertoire was profiled, and TCRdb retains in-frame clones only, with some absent. The profile covers 110,000 to 150,000 clones, with about 70% appearing a single time and less than 5% taken by the ten largest. This chain connects TRBV9 to TRBJ1-2, with TRBD1 matching over 8 bases. Sequenced sample: PBMCs. The receptor's source is a man in his 60s in good health and CMV-seronegative. CDR3 bases: TGTGCCAGCAGCGTGCTGGACAGGGCGTATCACTATGGCTACACCTTC. The encoded protein is CASSVLDRAYHYGYTF.